The 17 T cell receptor beta chains reported below all come from one sample, sequenced in a study of cytomegalovirus exposure and HLA in healthy donors. It was with 60 Vbeta and 13 Jbeta primers that the PCR ran. Sequencing used immunoSEQ multiplex PCR; TCRdb keeps in-frame clones, though not all of them. The profile shows over 250,000 clones, under 80% of them singletons. The sequenced sample was PBMCs. These receptors were obtained from a female donor in good health and CMV-seronegative.

V gene TRBV11-3 combines with J gene TRBJ1-4; perhaps TRBD1 as D (6 bases). V was cut by 1 base and J by 6 bases, with 9 bases left in between. The germline V gene encodes CDR1 SGHNT and CDR2 YENEEA. CDR3 length equals 14 residues. The CDR3 DNA sequence: TGTGCCAGCAGCTTAGGACAGGCCTATGAAAAACTGTTTTTT. Translated, it gives CASSLGQAYEKLFF.

The V call is TRBV5-8, the J call TRBJ1-5; D not certain. The CDR3 totals 12 residues. V lost 5 bases to trimming and J lost 7 bases, with 10 bases between them. CDR1 and CDR2 (germline): SGHTS, YDEGEE. CDR3 sequence reads: CASSPSGQPQHF. The CDR3 region has the DNA TGTGCCAGCAGTCCTTCGGGGCAGCCCCAGCATTTT.

The chain joins TRBV29-1 to TRBJ2-1; TRBD2 aligns across 8 bases. The J segment lost 0 bases and the V segment lost 6 bases, leaving 7 bases of the junction unmatched. Germline CDR1 and CDR2: SQVTM and ANQGSEA. The CDR3 runs to 15 residues. CDR3: CSVGPGGSSYNEQFF. CDR3 nucleotide sequence: TGCAGCGTAGGCCCGGGGGGGAGCTCCTACAATGAGCAGTTCTTC.

The rearrangement joins TRBV28 to TRBJ2-7; tentative D call: TRBD1 (5 bases). The V gene lost 4 bases and the J gene lost 3 bases, with 13 bases spanning the gap. Looked up from germline, CDR1 is MDHEN and CDR2 is SYDVKM. CDR3 size: 14 residues. CDR3 coding DNA: TGTGCCAGCAGTTCCAGGGTCTCTCTCTACGAGCAGTACTTC. The encoded protein is CASSSRVSLYEQYF.

The CDR3 bases are TGTGCCAGCAGCTTAGCAACGACTAGCGGGGGCACAGATACGCAGTATTTT. Translating it yields CASSLATTSGGTDTQYF. This chain uses TRBV7-9 with TRBJ2-3, with TRBD2 matching 11 bases. V shed 0 bases, J shed 1 base, and the junction held 3 bases outside the gene matches. The CDR3 runs to 17 residues. Germline V lookup: CDR1 SEHNR, CDR2 FQNEAQ (reference sequence).

This clone was counted a few times. The chain is built from TRBV21-1 and TRBJ2-2; TRBD2, the table's D call, was not compared with the DNA. TRBV21-1 is a pseudogene. The CDR3 has 13 amino acids. This chain's CDR3 is CASSFAHAGELFF. CDR3 coding DNA: TGTGCCAGCAGCTTTGCGCACGCCGGGGAGCTGTTTTTT.

The chain links TRBV4-2 to TRBJ2-6; D is perhaps TRBD1 (5 bases). Trimming left V 0 bases short and J 0 bases short, with 9 bases between. Germline V lookup: CDR1 LGHNA, CDR2 YNFKEQ. The CDR3 loop spans 17 amino acids. CDR3 nucleotides: TGTGCCAGCAGCCAAGAGGCAGGGAACTCTGGGGCCAACGTCCTGACTTTC. It codes for CASSQEAGNSGANVLTF.

This clone appeared a few times. The CDR3 reads CAIRGGSAAGELFF. The DNA for the CDR3 is TGTGCCATCAGAGGGGGCTCGGCGGCCGGGGAGCTGTTTTTT. The chain links TRBV10-3 to TRBJ2-2, with 7 bases identical to TRBD1. J lost 6 bases, V lost 6 bases, and 7 bases had no gene match. Germline CDR1 is ENHRY and CDR2 is SYGVKD. The length of the CDR3 is 14 residues.

The rearrangement uses TRBV30 and TRBJ2-1; 12 bases agree with TRBD2. V was pared by 0 bases and J by 0 bases, with 12 bases of the junction left unmatched. The CDR3 length is 20 residues. Per germline, CDR1 GTSNPN and CDR2 SVGIG (reference sequence). CDR3 bases: TGTGCCTGGAGTGTACATATCGGACTAGCGGGAACTATCTCCTACAATGAGCAGTTCTTC. This translates into CAWSVHIGLAGTISYNEQFF. The complete variable domain, with remaining parts taken from reference TRBV30 and TRBJ2-1, reads SQTIHQWPATLVQPVGSPLSLECTVEGTSNPNLYWYRQAAGRGLQLLFYSVGIGQISSEVPQNLSASRPQDRQFILSSKKLLLSDSGFYLCAWSVHIGLAGTISYNEQFFGPGTRLTVL.

This clone was detected only a few times. CDR3 loop: CATSIRGYQPQHF. The CDR3 coding sequence is TGTGCCACCAGCATCAGGGGGTATCAGCCCCAGCATTTT. The chain links TRBV15 to TRBJ1-5; 7 bases agree with TRBD1. The V gene end was trimmed by 4 bases and the J gene end by 5 bases; junction bases not matched to a gene: 2. The CDR3 runs to 13 residues. The germline CDR1 and CDR2 sequences are LNHNV and YYDKDF (reference sequence). Full variable domain (outside the CDR3, taken from reference TRBV15 and TRBJ1-5): DAMVIQNPRYQVTQFGKPVTLSCSQTLNHNVMYWYQQKSSQAPKLLFHYYDKDFNNEADTPDNFQSRRPNTSFCFLDIRSPGLGDTAMYLCATSIRGYQPQHFGDGTRLSIL.

This chain joins TRBV11-2 and TRBJ2-7; 7 bases are shared with TRBD1. The germline V gene encodes CDR1 SGHAT and CDR2 FQNNGV. V gave up 5 bases and J gave up 3 bases; unmatched junction bases: 16. This CDR3 is 17 amino acids long. CDR3 amino acids: CASSLGWGTDSRYEQYF. Written as DNA, the CDR3 is TGTGCCAGCAGCCTAGGTTGGGGGACAGACTCTCGCTACGAGCAGTACTTC.

J is TRBJ1-1 and V is TRBV6-4; no reliable D call. Germline CDR1 MRHNA, CDR2 SNTAGT. The CDR3 is 15 residues long. The ends were cut back, 4 bases at V and 1 base at J, with 13 bases in the middle. As DNA, the CDR3 is TGTGCCAGCAGTGGTGTGGGCACGCCGAACACTGAAGCTTTCTTT. Encoded protein: CASSGVGTPNTEAFF.

The chain carries TRBV30 and TRBJ2-2; 9 bases map to TRBD2. This CDR3 region has 17 residues. Germline loops: CDR1 GTSNPN, CDR2 SVGIG (reference sequence). Trimming removed 3 bases from V and 6 bases from J; junction bases left unmatched: 14. CDR3 protein: CAWRDGGRVIQAGELFF. CDR3 DNA: TGTGCCTGGAGGGATGGCGGGAGGGTAATTCAGGCCGGGGAGCTGTTTTTT.

The rearrangement uses TRBV5-1 and TRBJ2-2, with 8 bases matching TRBD1. The CDR3 is made up of 15 amino acids. With V trimmed by 0 bases and J by 6 bases, 4 bases remained unmatched. Germline V gives CDR1 SGHRS, CDR2 YFSETQ. The CDR3 here is CASSLGTGYPGELFF. The CDR3 region has the DNA TGCGCCAGCAGCTTGGGGACAGGGTACCCCGGGGAGCTGTTTTTT.

The J gene is TRBJ2-3, the V gene TRBV30, with 11 nucleotides matching TRBD1. The V gene end was trimmed by 1 base and the J gene end by 3 bases; junction bases not matched to a gene: 3. Per germline, CDR1 GTSNPN and CDR2 SVGIG (reference sequence). This CDR3 contains 15 residues. CDR3 DNA: TGTGCCTGGAGTGATGGACAGGGGGCTACAGATACGCAGTATTTT. Protein product: CAWSDGQGATDTQYF.

This clone occurred a few times. The gene calls are TRBV10-1 and TRBJ1-1, with D unclear. The germline V gene has CDR1 WNHNN and CDR2 SYGVQD (reference sequence). The length of the CDR3 is 12 residues. The V gene lost 6 bases and the J gene lost 1 base, with 6 bases spanning the gap. CDR3 residues: CASRNGNTEAFF. The CDR3 region has the DNA TGCGCCAGCAGAAACGGGAACACTGAAGCTTTCTTT.

The genes are TRBV14 and TRBJ1-1, with D maybe TRBD1 (5 bases). The CDR3 runs 12 residues. The germline gives CDR1 SGHDN, CDR2 FVKESK. Trimming shortened V by 4 bases and J by 11 bases, and 14 bases separated the two germline ends. The CDR3 here is CASSLPGNTAFF. The CDR3 bases are TGTGCCAGCAGCCTTCCAGGGAATACGGCTTTCTTT.